The next 15 T cell receptor beta chains were all read from a single sample in a study of cytomegalovirus exposure and HLA in healthy donors. It was with 60 Vbeta and 13 Jbeta primers that the PCR ran. The assay was immunoSEQ multiplex PCR, and TCRdb's table has in-frame clones only and misses some. Of 150,000 to 200,000 clones in the sample, more than 60% were seen once. The sequenced sample was PBMCs. The receptors shown here come from a woman aged 40-49 years in good health and CMV-seropositive.

V gene TRBV6-5 combines with J gene TRBJ1-3, with TRBD1 matching over 8 bases. J gave up 8 bases and V 0 bases, and 9 bases lay outside the gene matches. CDR3 size: 16 residues. Per germline, CDR1 MNHEY and CDR2 SVGAGI. The CDR3 region has the DNA TGTGCCAGCAGTTACTCGGACAGGGCCAATCTGGACACCATATATTTT. Its translation: CASSYSDRANLDTIYF.

The gene calls are TRBV15 and TRBJ2-1; TRBD2 agrees at 9 bases. CDR1 and CDR2 (germline): LNHNV, YYDKDF (reference sequence). Unmatched junction bases numbered 13, after V lost 0 bases and J lost 4 bases. This CDR3 spans 19 amino acids. DNA of the CDR3: TGTGCCACCAGCAGAGATGTAGCGGGGGCCCAAACGAAATACAATGAGCAGTTCTTC. Protein sequence: CATSRDVAGAQTKYNEQFF. Supplemented by reference TRBV15 and TRBJ2-1, the full variable domain reads DAMVIQNPRYQVTQFGKPVTLSCSQTLNHNVMYWYQQKSSQAPKLLFHYYDKDFNNEADTPDNFQSRRPNTSFCFLDIRSPGLGDTAMYLCATSRDVAGAQTKYNEQFFGPGTRLTVL.

The chain combines TRBV4-1 with TRBJ2-2; 9 positions agree with TRBD1. J gave up 2 bases and V 5 bases, and 9 bases lay outside the gene matches. The germline CDR1 and CDR2 sequences are MGHRA and YSYEKL. The CDR3 consists of 17 residues. CDR3 region: CASSGGQGRRNTGELFF. In nucleotides, the CDR3 is TGCGCCAGCAGCGGAGGACAGGGGAGGCGAAACACCGGGGAGCTGTTTTTT.

Here the CDR3 DNA reads TGTTCCTTTGGGGGGGAGCAGGGGACTCAAGAGACCCAGTACTTC. Translated, it gives CSFGGEQGTQETQYF. The rearrangement uses TRBV7-9 and TRBJ2-5; maybe TRBD2 (7 bases). The CDR3 is 15 amino acids. The V gene's germline CDR1 is SEHNR and CDR2 FQNEAQ (reference sequence).

V gene TRBV5-4 combines with J gene TRBJ2-7; unclear D gene. Germline loops: CDR1 SGHNT, CDR2 YYREEE (reference sequence). Trimming removed 3 bases from V and 3 bases from J, with 13 bases in between. The CDR3 has 14 residues. CDR3 sequence reads: CASSSRVAGYEQYF. As DNA, the CDR3 is TGTGCCAGCAGCTCGCGAGTGGCAGGCTACGAGCAGTACTTC.

The rearrangement joins TRBV10-3 to TRBJ1-1; D remains unclear. Germline V gene sequence: CDR1 ENHRY, CDR2 SYGVKD. Between the trimmed V and J ends, which lost 4 bases and 4 bases, there was a span of 10 bases. CDR3 length: 13 amino acids. The CDR3 DNA sequence: TGTGCCATCAGTGGCGGGGTGGCCACTGAAGCTTTCTTT. This gives the protein CAISGGVATEAFF.

This chain links TRBV4-1 with TRBJ2-3; D perhaps matches TRBD2 (5 bases). The germline V gene encodes CDR1 MGHRA and CDR2 YSYEKL. The CDR3 contains 16 residues. The V gene lost 0 bases and the J gene lost 1 base, with 11 bases spanning the gap. Written as DNA, the CDR3 is TGCGCCAGCAGCCAAGAGGCGGGCTTAGGCACAGATACGCAGTATTTT. Its translation: CASSQEAGLGTDTQYF.

With regard to this clone: One end of the junction varies from germline; a read error may be responsible. This chain links TRBV7-9 with TRBJ2-2, with 9 bases matching TRBD1. Germline V gene data show CDR1 as SEHNR and CDR2 as FQNEAQ (reference sequence). The length of the CDR3 is 16 residues. The CDR3 spells CSSSFIQGAHPGELFF. The CDR3 DNA reads as TGTTCCAGCAGCTTCATACAGGGGGCGCATCCCGGGGAGCTGTTTTTT.

V usage is TRBV5-8 and J usage is TRBJ2-2; TRBD2 matches 8 bases. Germline V gene sequence: CDR1 SGHTS, CDR2 YDEGEE. This CDR3 has 16 amino acids. After removal of 0 bases from V and 7 bases from J, the junction contained 8 bases not matched to a gene. In DNA, the CDR3 is TGTGCCAGCAGCTTGGTATCGGGACTAGTACGCGGGGAGCTGTTTTTT. It specifies CASSLVSGLVRGELFF.

The genes are TRBV4-1 and TRBJ2-1, with 8 bases lining up with TRBD2. Germline V gene data show CDR1 as MGHRA and CDR2 as YSYEKL. The CDR3 length is 15 residues. The J segment lost 4 bases and the V segment lost 0 bases, leaving 2 bases of the junction unmatched. This chain's CDR3 is CASSQDRLAYNEQFF. DNA for the CDR3: TGCGCCAGCAGCCAAGATCGACTAGCGTACAATGAGCAGTTCTTC.

Regarding this clone: Being one base from a much bigger clone, this may be a read error. The chain joins TRBV4-1 to TRBJ1-2; no clear D. The CDR3 is 14 residues long. The germline CDR1 and CDR2 sequences are MGHRA and YSYEKL. The ends were cut back, 4 bases at V and 4 bases at J, with 13 bases in the middle. CDR3 residues: CASSPDGILYGYTF. DNA of the CDR3: TGCGCCAGCAGCCCGGACGGGATCCTCTATGGCTACACCTTC.

This clone turned up a few times. J is TRBJ1-1 and V is TRBV19, with TRBD1 matching over 8 bases. V lost 8 bases to trimming and J lost 0 bases; unmatched junction nucleotides: 8. The CDR3 sequence is 15 residues long. Looked up from germline, CDR1 is LNHDA and CDR2 is SQIVND (reference sequence). The CDR3 DNA follows: TGTGCCAGTCGACAGGGGAGGCAAATGAACACTGAAGCTTTCTTT. It translates to CASRQGRQMNTEAFF.

V gene TRBV27 combines with J gene TRBJ1-2; D remains unclear. The ends were cut back, 8 bases at V and 7 bases at J, with 17 bases in the middle. The germline CDR1 and CDR2 sequences are MNHEY and SMNVEV (reference sequence). This CDR3 is built from 13 residues. CDR3: CASGESFGVGYTF. In DNA, the CDR3 is TGTGCCAGCGGGGAGTCCTTCGGGGTTGGCTACACCTTC.

There are a few counts of this clone. V and J are TRBV4-1 and TRBJ1-4; no reliable D call. The CDR3 covers 15 residues. The germline V and J ends were trimmed by 1 base and 0 bases, with 6 bases remaining between them. Germline loops: CDR1 MGHRA, CDR2 YSYEKL. The CDR3: CASSQAGATNEKLFF. The CDR3 coding sequence is TGCGCCAGCAGCCAAGCCGGGGCAACTAATGAAAAACTGTTTTTT.

Written as DNA, the CDR3 is TGTGCCAGCAGTGAAACAGACAGGCAAGGCTCACCCCTCCACTTT. Translation: CASSETDRQGSPLHF. The chain uses TRBV2 and TRBJ1-6, with D possibly being TRBD1 (6 bases). CDR3 length: 15 amino acids. The germline V and J ends were trimmed by 2 bases and 10 bases, with 15 bases remaining between them. Per the germline V gene, CDR1 is SNHLY and CDR2 is FYNNEI.